One and the same sample provided the 5 T cell receptor beta chains below, sequenced in a study of cytomegalovirus exposure and HLA in healthy donors. Only in-frame clones appear in the TCRdb table, and some are missing; sequencing was by immunoSEQ multiplex PCR. The sample includes fewer than 90,000 clones, approximately 93% of them seen just once. Specimen: PBMCs. These receptors were taken from a woman under 30 in good health and CMV-seropositive.

The rearrangement uses TRBV6-4 and TRBJ1-5, with 7 bases aligning to TRBD1. V lost 6 bases, J lost 3 bases, and 11 bases stayed unmatched. This CDR3 has 16 residues. Germline-derived CDR1 and CDR2 are MRHNA and SNTAGT. CDR3 region: CASSATGDLSNQPQHF. The CDR3 DNA is TGTGCCAGCAGCGCCACAGGGGACCTCTCCAATCAGCCCCAGCATTTT.

This clone was seen a single time. V usage is TRBV7-2 and J usage is TRBJ2-1; 7 bases are shared with TRBD1. The V segment lost 5 bases and the J segment 3 bases; nucleotides outside the gene matches: 10. The CDR3 is 16 amino acids. Germline CDR1 reads SGHTA; CDR2 reads FQGNSA. The CDR3 nucleotides read TGTGCCAGCAGCCTCCCCACGGGACAGTTCTACAATGAGCAGTTCTTC. This translates into CASSLPTGQFYNEQFF.

CDR3 protein: CSVLQGAANEKLFF. The CDR3 coding sequence is TGCAGCGTTCTACAGGGGGCGGCTAATGAAAAACTGTTTTTT. This sequence joins TRBV29-1 and TRBJ1-4; 9 bases map to TRBD1. The ends lost 5 bases at V and 3 bases at J; junction bases unmatched: 4. The CDR3 consists of 14 residues. Germline lookup yields CDR1 SQVTM and CDR2 ANQGSEA.

The V and J genes are TRBV4-3 and TRBJ2-3; 8 nucleotides line up with TRBD2. CDR3 size: 15 residues. The V gene's germline CDR1 is LGHNA and CDR2 YSLEER. Trimming cost V 1 base and J 4 bases; bases outside gene matches: 4. The CDR3, as DNA: TGCGCCAGCAGCCAAGCGGGAGGGCCCTCAGATACGCAGTATTTT. This codes for CASSQAGGPSDTQYF.

The V gene is TRBV19, the J gene TRBJ1-1; D unclear. V was pared by 7 bases and J by 0 bases, with 12 bases between. Germline V CDR1 and CDR2: LNHDA, SQIVND (reference sequence). The CDR3 length is 14 residues. The CDR3 sequence is CASMQRTMNTEAFF. The CDR3, as DNA: TGTGCCAGTATGCAGCGAACTATGAACACTGAAGCTTTCTTT.